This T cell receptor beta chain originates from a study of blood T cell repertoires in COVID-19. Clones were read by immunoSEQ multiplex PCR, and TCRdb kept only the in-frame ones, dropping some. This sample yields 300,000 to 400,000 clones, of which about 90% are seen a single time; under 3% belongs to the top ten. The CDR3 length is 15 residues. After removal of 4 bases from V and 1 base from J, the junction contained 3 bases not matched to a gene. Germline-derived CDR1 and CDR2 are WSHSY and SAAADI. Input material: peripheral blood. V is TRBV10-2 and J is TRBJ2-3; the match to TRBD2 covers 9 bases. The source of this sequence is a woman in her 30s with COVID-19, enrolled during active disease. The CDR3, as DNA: TGCGCCAGCAGTGTCTGGACTAGCGGCACAGATACGCAGTATTTT. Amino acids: CASSVWTSGTDTQYF.